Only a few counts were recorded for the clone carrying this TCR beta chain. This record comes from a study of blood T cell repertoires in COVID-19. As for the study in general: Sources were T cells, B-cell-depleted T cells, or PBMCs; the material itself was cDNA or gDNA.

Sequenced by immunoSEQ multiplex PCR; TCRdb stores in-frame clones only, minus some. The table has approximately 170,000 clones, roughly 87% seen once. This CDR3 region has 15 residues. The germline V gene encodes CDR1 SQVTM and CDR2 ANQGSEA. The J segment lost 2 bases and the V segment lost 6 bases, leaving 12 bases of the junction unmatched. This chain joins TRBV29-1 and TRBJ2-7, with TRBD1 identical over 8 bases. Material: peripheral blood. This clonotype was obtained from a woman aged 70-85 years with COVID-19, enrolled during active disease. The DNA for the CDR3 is TGCAGCGTCCTTGACAGGGGCCAATCGACCTACGAGCAGTACTTC. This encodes CSVLDRGQSTYEQYF.